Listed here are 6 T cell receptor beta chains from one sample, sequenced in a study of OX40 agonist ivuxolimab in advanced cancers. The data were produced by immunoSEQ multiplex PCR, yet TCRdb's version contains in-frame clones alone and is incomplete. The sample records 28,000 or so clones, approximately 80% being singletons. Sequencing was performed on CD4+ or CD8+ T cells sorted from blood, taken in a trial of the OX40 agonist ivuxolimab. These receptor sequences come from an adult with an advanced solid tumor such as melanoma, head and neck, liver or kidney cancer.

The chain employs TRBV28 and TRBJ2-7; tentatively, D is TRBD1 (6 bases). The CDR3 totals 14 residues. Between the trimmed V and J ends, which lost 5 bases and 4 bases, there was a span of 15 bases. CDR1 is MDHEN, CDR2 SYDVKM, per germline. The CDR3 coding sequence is TGTGCCAGCAGTCCCGGAGACAGGCTTTACGAGCAGTACTTC. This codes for CASSPGDRLYEQYF.

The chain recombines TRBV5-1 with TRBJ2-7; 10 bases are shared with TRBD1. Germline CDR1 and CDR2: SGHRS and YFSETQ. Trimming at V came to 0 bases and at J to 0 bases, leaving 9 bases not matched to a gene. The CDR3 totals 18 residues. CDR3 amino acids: CASSLGGDRGWDSYEQYF. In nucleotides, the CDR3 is TGCGCCAGCAGCTTGGGAGGGGACAGGGGATGGGACTCCTACGAGCAGTACTTC.

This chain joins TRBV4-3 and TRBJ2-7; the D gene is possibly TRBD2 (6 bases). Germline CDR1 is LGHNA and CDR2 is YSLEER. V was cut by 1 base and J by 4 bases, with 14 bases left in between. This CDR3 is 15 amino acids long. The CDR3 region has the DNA TGCGCCAGCAGCCAAGGTGTGGGGGGACCGTACGAGCAGTACTTC. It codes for CASSQGVGGPYEQYF.

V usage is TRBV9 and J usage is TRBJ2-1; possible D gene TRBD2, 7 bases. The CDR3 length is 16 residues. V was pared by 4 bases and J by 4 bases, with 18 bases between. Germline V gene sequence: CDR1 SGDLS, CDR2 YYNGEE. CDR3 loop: CASSPPGAGDYNEQFF. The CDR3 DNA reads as TGTGCCAGCAGCCCTCCGGGGGCGGGGGATTACAATGAGCAGTTCTTC. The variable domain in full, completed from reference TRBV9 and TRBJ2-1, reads DSGVTQTPKHLITATGQRVTLRCSPRSGDLSVYWYQQSLDQGLQFLIQYYNGEERAKGNILERFSAQQFPDLHSELNLSSLELGDSALYFCASSPPGAGDYNEQFFGPGTRLTVL.

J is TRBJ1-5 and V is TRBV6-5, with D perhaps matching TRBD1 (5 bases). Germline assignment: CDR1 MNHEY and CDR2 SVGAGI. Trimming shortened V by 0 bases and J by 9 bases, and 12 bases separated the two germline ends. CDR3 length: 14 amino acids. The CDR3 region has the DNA TGTGCCAGCAGTTACTCTCAGGGCCTGGGGCCCCAGCATTTT. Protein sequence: CASSYSQGLGPQHF.

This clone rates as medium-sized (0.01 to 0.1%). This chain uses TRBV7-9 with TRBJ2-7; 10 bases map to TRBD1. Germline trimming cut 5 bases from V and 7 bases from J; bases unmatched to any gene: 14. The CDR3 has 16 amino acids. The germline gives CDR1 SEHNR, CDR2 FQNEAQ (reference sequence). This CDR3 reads CASSTTGTGDSREQYF. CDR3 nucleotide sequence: TGTGCCAGCAGCACAACCGGGACAGGGGATTCGAGGGAGCAGTACTTC.